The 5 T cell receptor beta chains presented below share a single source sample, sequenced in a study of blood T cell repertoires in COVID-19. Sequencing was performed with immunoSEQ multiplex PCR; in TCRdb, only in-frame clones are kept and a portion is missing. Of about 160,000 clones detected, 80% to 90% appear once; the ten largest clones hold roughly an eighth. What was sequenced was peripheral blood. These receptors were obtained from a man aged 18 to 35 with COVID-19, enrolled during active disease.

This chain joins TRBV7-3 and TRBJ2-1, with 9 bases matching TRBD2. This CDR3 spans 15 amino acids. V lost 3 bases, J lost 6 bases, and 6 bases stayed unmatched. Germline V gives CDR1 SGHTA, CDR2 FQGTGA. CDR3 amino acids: CASSFGSSGSNEQFF. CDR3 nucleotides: TGTGCCAGCAGCTTTGGGAGTAGCGGGAGCAATGAGCAGTTCTTC.

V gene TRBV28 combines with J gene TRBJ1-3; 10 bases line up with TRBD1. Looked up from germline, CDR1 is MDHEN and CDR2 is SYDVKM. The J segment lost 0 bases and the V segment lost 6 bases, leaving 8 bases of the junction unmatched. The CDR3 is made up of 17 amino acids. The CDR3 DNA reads TGTGCCAGCAGAACCGACAGGGGGCGACGCTCTGGAAACACCATATATTTT. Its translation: CASRTDRGRRSGNTIYF.

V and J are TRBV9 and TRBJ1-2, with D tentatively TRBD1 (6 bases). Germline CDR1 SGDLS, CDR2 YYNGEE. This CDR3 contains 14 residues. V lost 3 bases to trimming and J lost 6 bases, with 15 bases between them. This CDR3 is CASSATPGGDGYTF. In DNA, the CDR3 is TGTGCCAGCAGCGCCACCCCGGGGGGCGATGGCTACACCTTC.

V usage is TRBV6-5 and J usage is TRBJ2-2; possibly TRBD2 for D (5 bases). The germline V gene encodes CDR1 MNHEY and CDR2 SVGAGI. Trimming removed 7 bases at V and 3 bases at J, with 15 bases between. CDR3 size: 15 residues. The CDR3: CASNTPGLYTGELFF. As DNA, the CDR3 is TGTGCCAGCAACACCCCTGGACTTTACACCGGGGAGCTGTTTTTT.

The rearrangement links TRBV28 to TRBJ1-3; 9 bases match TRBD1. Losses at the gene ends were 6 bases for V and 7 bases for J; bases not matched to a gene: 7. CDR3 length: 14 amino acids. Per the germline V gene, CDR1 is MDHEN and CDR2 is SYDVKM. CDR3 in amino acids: CASREGQGRNTIYF. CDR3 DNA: TGTGCCAGCAGGGAGGGACAGGGAAGGAACACCATATATTTT. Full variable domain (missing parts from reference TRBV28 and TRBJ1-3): DVKVTQSSRYLVKRTGEKVFLECVQDMDHENMFWYRQDPGLGLRLIYFSYDVKMKEKGDIPEGYSVSREKKERFSLILESASTNQTSMYLCASREGQGRNTIYFGEGSWLTVV.